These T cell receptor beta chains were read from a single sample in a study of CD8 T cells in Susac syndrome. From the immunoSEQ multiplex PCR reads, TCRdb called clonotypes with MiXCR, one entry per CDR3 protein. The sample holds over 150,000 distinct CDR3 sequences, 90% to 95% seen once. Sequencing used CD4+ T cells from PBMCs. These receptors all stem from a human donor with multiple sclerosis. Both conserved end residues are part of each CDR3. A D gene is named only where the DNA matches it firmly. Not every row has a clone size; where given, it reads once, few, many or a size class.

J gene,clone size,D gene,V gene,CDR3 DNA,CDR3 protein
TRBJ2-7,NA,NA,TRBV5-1,TGCGCCAGCTCCGACTTTTACGAGCAGTACTTC,CASSDFYEQYF
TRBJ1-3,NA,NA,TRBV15,TGTGCCACCAGCGTGGACCTCGTGGACACCATATATTTT,CATSVDLVDTIYF
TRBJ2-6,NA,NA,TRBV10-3,TGTGCCATCAGTGAGAGAGGGGTTGGGGCCAACGTCCTGACTTTC,CAISERGVGANVLTF
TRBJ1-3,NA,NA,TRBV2,TGTGCCAGCAGTCCTCGGGGAGGCGGAAACACCATATATTTT,CASSPRGGGNTIYF
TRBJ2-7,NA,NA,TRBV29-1,TGCAGCGTAAGGAGTTCTAGCTCCTACGAGCAGTACTTC,CSVRSSSSYEQYF
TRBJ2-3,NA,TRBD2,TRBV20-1,TGCAGTGTCAGACGAGCGGGAGGCACAGATACGCAGTATTTT,CSVRRAGGTDTQYF
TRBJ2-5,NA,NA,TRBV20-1,TGCAGTGCGCCGACTCGTATTAAAGAGACCCAGTACTTC,CSAPTRIKETQYF
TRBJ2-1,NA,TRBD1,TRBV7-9,TGTGCCAGCAGTCGACAGGGGTTAGGCGAGCAGTTCTTC,CASSRQGLGEQFF
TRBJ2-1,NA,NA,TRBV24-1,TGTGCCACCAGGTCCCGGGACTACAATGAGCAGTTCTTC,CATRSRDYNEQFF
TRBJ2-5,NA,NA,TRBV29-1,TGCAGCTTTGGCAGTGAGACCCAGTACTTC,CSFGSETQYF
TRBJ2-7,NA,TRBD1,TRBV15,TGTGCCACCAGCAGAGACAACAGGGGGCCCTACGAGCAGTACTTC,CATSRDNRGPYEQYF
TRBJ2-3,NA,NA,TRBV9,TGTGCCAGCAGCGTAACCTCCTCGGCAGATACGCAGTATTTT,CASSVTSSADTQYF
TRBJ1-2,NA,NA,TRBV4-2,TGTGCCAGCAGCCTAGAGCGGCGCTATGGCTACACCTTC,CASSLERRYGYTF
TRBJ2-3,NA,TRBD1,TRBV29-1,TGCAGCGTTGGACAGGGGCCCGCAGATACGCAGTATTTT,CSVGQGPADTQYF
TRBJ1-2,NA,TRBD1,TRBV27,TGTGCCAGCAGTTCCCACAATGCAGGACAGGGGCTTTCGGTTGGCTACACCTTC,CASSSHNAGQGLSVGYTF
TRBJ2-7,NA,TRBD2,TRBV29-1,TGCAGCGTCGGGACTAGCGGGAGTTCCTACGAGCAGTACTTC,CSVGTSGSSYEQYF
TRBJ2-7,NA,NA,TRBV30,TGTGCCTGTGCGTTGGGTTCCTACGAGCAGTACTTC,CACALGSYEQYF
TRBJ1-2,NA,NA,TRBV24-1,TGTGCCACCAGTGACTCGGACGGTTATGGCTACACCTTC,CATSDSDGYGYTF
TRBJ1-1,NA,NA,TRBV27,TGTGCCAGCAGTTCTGCGGGCCTAGACTGGAGGAACACTGAAGCTTTCTTT,CASSSAGLDWRNTEAFF
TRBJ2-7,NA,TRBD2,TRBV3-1,TGTGCCAGCAGCCGACGACTAGCGGGAGATTACGAGCAGTACTTC,CASSRRLAGDYEQYF
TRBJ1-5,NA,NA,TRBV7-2,TGTGCCAGCAGCTTAAGGGCGGGGGACAATCAGCCCCAGCATTTT,CASSLRAGDNQPQHF
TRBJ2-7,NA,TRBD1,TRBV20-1,TGCAGTGCTAGCGGGGACAGGGGAGGGGACGAGCAGTACTTC,CSASGDRGGDEQYF
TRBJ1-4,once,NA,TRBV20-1,TGCAGTGCTAAGCATGATGGCGAAAAACTGTTTTTT,CSAKHDGEKLFF
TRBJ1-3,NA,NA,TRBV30,TGTGCCTGTCCAGGGTCTGGCTCTGGAAACACCATATATTTT,CACPGSGSGNTIYF
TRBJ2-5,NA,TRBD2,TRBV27,TGTGCCAGCAGTCAGGGACTAGCGGGGATAGAGACCCAGTACTTC,CASSQGLAGIETQYF
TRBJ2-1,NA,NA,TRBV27,TGTGCCAGCAGTGGGGACTCCGGGGTCTATGAGCAGTTCTTC,CASSGDSGVYEQFF
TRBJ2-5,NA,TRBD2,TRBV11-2,TGTGCCAGCAGCGTGAGGGGAGCGGGAGTACTGGAGACCCAGTACTTC,CASSVRGAGVLETQYF
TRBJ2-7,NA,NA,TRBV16,TGTGCCAGCAGCCCCCGGAAGAACTACGAGCAGTACTTC,CASSPRKNYEQYF
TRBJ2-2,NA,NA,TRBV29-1,TGCAGCGTTGAAGACAGGGTGAGGAGCGGGGAGCTGTTTTTT,CSVEDRVRSGELFF
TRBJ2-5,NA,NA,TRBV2,TGTGCCTCTGCACGTGAGGGGAGGGAGACCCAGTACTTC,CASAREGRETQYF
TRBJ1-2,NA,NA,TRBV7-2,TGTGCCAGCAGCCCTCGGGGGGCGCACTATGGCTACACCTTC,CASSPRGAHYGYTF
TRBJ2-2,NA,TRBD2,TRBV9,TGTGCCAGCAGCGCTCAAGGACTAGCGTACACCGGGGAGCTGTTTTTT,CASSAQGLAYTGELFF
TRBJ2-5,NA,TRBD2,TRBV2,TGTGCCAGCAGCGACCAAGCGGGAGGAGAGACCCAGTACTTC,CASSDQAGGETQYF
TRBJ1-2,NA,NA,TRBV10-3,TGTGCCATCAGTGTATCAGGGGATGGCTACACCTTC,CAISVSGDGYTF
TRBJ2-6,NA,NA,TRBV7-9,TGTGCCAGCAGCTTAGGGCGCAGGGGTTCACCTGGGGCCAACGTCCTGACTTTC,CASSLGRRGSPGANVLTF
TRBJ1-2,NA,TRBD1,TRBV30,TGTGCCTGGAGTGTATCGAGACAGGGGGTCTACACCTTC,CAWSVSRQGVYTF
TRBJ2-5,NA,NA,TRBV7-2,TGTGCCAGGCCCCCAGGGGCGTGGGGGCCAGAGACCCAGTACTTC,CARPPGAWGPETQYF